Listed below are T cell receptor beta chains from one sample, sequenced in a study of T cell responses to AZD1222 COVID-19 vaccine. Here immunoSEQ multiplex PCR was the method, and the copy in TCRdb shows in-frame clones only, minus some. The sample includes tens of thousands of clones, approximately 79% of them seen just once. The source material was peripheral blood, sampled on day 0 of MenACWY control vaccination. The receptors here all came from an adult in good health. Each CDR3 is given with its conserved first and last residue.

>15|TRBV24-1
CATSAAGEGPDTQYF
>14|TRBV27
CASSPYGRFGEQYF
>14|TRBV28
CASFWTGGFTEAFF
>15|TRBV7-6
CASSPASGGRTEAFF
>16|TRBV18
CASSPGGAGRYNEQFF
>15|TRBV7-2
CASSLAANANYGYTF
>12|TRBV10-1
CASSVAGATQYF
>17|TRBV9
CASSVEDRGSGTDTQYF
>16|TRBV19
CASSMGRTSGSDEQYF
>16|TRBV5-6
CASSLGGFSGGNTIYF
>16|TRBV24-1
CATSDGRGRGADTQYF
>15|TRBV18
CASSPSAGSNQPQHF
>14|TRBV9
CASSADTSQETQYF
>13|TRBV6-4
CASSERENNEQFF
>11|TRBV28
CASSGSDTQYF
>15|TRBV21-1
CASSDRAKLNYGYTF
>13|TRBV29-1
CSVGRTGGEKLFF
>15|TRBV9
CASSVVAGGRDTQYF
>16|TRBV18
CASSPPNRGHSYEQYF
>12|TRBV11-2
CASSGDGYGYTF
>13|TRBV28
CASRTVSGNTIYF
>15|TRBV4-2
CASSQVGKREEGQFF
>17|TRBV9
CASSVAPDGVGTGGYTF
>14|TRBV7-2
CASSLVPFPEEQFF
>16|TRBV6-4
CASSDCVTGSNTEAFF
>12|TRBV30
CAQGQGNTEAFF
>14|TRBV6-5
CASRKLTGVGEQYF
>13|TRBV29-1
CSVGQGWSTEAFF
>13|TRBV6-1
CASSEARGAEAFF
>14|TRBV9
CASSDGRGNSPLHF
>13|TRBV19
CASSMMRFYEQYF
>15|TRBV7-6
CASSLVGTVYNEQFF
>13|TRBV19
CASGEDSTDTQYF
>14|TRBV2
CASSPRHPQETQYF
>12|TRBV19
CASRFRNQPQHF
>18|TRBV7-9
CASSFAGLGDLLNTEAFF
>14|TRBV24-1
CATSAPDQPDTQYF
>14|TRBV5-1
CASSTGGPNEKLFF
>15|TRBV14
CASSPFSVPTYGYTF
>20|TRBV21-1
CASSPCKGQGATGYNSPLHF
>15|TRBV2
CASSITGAPASGQYF
>16|TRBV18
CASSPGTGGVNTEAFF
>15|TRBV5-1
CASSLAGRGQETQYF